The source of this T cell receptor (beta chain) is a study of cytomegalovirus exposure and HLA in healthy donors. With respect to this clone: As yet, its antigen is unknown.

PCR involved 60 Vbeta and 13 Jbeta primers. Measured with immunoSEQ multiplex PCR; TCRdb has only the in-frame clones, and not every one. The sample lists some 200,000 clones; 75% to 90% were seen once. Points from the study as a whole: The authors assumed roughly uniform sequencing depth across donors for presence/absence analyses. The classifier was said to identify cytomegalovirus status with high specificity and sensitivity. Later work found most CMV-associated TCR beta chains apparently HLA-restricted. In a later analysis, donors in an Asian-associated ancestry cluster reportedly had fewer N-insertions in productive TCRs than the cohort mean.

The CDR3 is 14 residues long. With V trimmed by 5 bases and J by 0 bases, 3 bases remained unmatched. Germline values: CDR1 LNHDA, CDR2 SQIVND (reference sequence). The genes are TRBV19 and TRBJ1-1, with 7 bases fitting TRBD1. The sample was PBMCs. This clonotype was obtained from a man aged 35-49 years in good health and CMV-seropositive. The CDR3 DNA follows: TGTGCCAGTAGTGAAGACAGGGTGAACACTGAAGCTTTCTTT. Its protein is CASSEDRVNTEAFF.